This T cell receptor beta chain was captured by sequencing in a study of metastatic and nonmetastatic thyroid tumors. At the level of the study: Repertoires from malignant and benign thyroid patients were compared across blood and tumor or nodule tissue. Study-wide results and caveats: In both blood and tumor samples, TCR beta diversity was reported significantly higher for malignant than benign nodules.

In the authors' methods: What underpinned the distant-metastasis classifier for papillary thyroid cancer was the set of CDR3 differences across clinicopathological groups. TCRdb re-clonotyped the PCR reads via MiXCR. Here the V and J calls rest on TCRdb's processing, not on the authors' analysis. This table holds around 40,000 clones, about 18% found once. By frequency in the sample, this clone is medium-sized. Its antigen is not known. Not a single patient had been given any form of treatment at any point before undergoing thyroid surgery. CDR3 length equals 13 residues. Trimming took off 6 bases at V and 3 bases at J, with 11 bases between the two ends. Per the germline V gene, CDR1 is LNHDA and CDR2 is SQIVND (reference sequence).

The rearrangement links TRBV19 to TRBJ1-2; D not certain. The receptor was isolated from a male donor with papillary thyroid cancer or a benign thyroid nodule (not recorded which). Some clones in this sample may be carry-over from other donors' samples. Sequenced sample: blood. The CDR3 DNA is TGTGCCAGTAGAATACGGGAGGACTATGGCTACACCTTC. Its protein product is CASRIREDYGYTF. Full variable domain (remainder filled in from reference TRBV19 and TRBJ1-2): DGGITQSPKYLFRKEGQNVTLSCEQNLNHDAMYWYRQDPGQGLRLIYYSQIVNDFQKGDIAEGYSVSREKKESFPLTVTSAQKNPTAFYLCASRIREDYGYTFGSGTRLTVV.